The 13 T cell receptor beta chains reported below all come from one sample, sequenced in a study of OX40 agonist ivuxolimab in advanced cancers. Data came from immunoSEQ multiplex PCR; TCRdb stores just in-frame clones and leaves some out. In the table there are 60,000 to 65,000 clones, 80% to 90% of which are singletons. This specimen was CD4+ or CD8+ T cells sorted from blood, taken in a trial of the OX40 agonist ivuxolimab. Receptors originate from an adult with an advanced solid tumor such as melanoma, head and neck, liver or kidney cancer.

CDR3 sequence: CASSWGSTTFTDTQYF. The CDR3 DNA follows: TGTGCCAGCAGCTGGGGGTCAACAACTTTCACAGATACGCAGTATTTT. V and J are TRBV5-5 and TRBJ2-3; D is tentatively TRBD1 or TRBD2 (5 bases each). This CDR3 has 16 residues. The ends were cut back, 3 bases at V and 2 bases at J, with 16 bases in the middle. Per germline, CDR1 SGHKS and CDR2 YYEKEE (reference sequence).

The chain links TRBV5-1 to TRBJ2-2; D ambiguous. Germline V gives CDR1 SGHRS, CDR2 YFSETQ. V shed 0 bases and J shed 6 bases, with 12 bases lying between them. CDR3 size: 15 residues. This chain's CDR3 is CASSLAHRSAGELFF. The CDR3 DNA sequence: TGCGCCAGCAGCTTGGCCCACCGAAGCGCCGGGGAGCTGTTTTTT.

The V and J genes are TRBV5-4 and TRBJ2-5; D perhaps matches TRBD2 (6 bases). V was cut by 0 bases and J by 4 bases, with 16 bases left in between. Germline assignment: CDR1 SGHNT and CDR2 YYREEE (reference sequence). This CDR3 has 16 residues. The CDR3 is CASSLDQGAGLETQYF. The CDR3 nucleotides are TGTGCCAGCAGCTTGGACCAAGGGGCGGGGTTAGAGACCCAGTACTTC. The whole variable domain, filled in from reference TRBV5-4 and TRBJ2-5, reads ETGVTQSPTHLIKTRGQQVTLRCSSQSGHNTVSWYQQALGQGPQFIFQYYREEENGRGNFPPRFSGLQFPNYSSELNVNALELDDSALYLCASSLDQGAGLETQYFGPGTRLLVL.

This clone was observed a handful of times. The chain employs TRBV5-5 and TRBJ1-3, with a weak D call TRBD1 (5 bases). The length of the CDR3 is 17 residues. Germline CDR1 reads SGHKS; CDR2 reads YYEKEE (reference sequence). V was shortened by 4 bases and J by 1 base, with 18 bases between the two germline ends. The CDR3 spells CASSPAEGTVSGNTIYF. The CDR3 DNA reads as TGTGCCAGCAGCCCCGCCGAGGGGACGGTTTCTGGAAACACCATATATTTT. Together with reference TRBV5-5 and TRBJ1-3, the CDR3 gives the full variable domain: DAGVTQSPTHLIKTRGQQVTLRCSPISGHKSVSWYQQVLGQGPQFIFQYYEKEERGRGNFPDRFSARQFPNYSSELNVNALLLGDSALYLCASSPAEGTVSGNTIYFGEGSWLTVV.

The chain joins TRBV21-1 to TRBJ1-5. TRBV21-1 constitutes a pseudogene. The CDR3 has 20 amino acids. In nucleotides, the CDR3 is TGTGCCAGCCAGCAAAGCGCGTTGGAGGGGCCCTTTTCAAGCAATCAGCCCCAGCATTTT. Its translation: CASQQSALEGPFSSNQPQHF.

The chain is built from TRBV7-9 and TRBJ1-1, with no clear D. The ends were cut back, 4 bases at V and 0 bases at J, with 9 bases in the middle. The CDR3 loop spans 14 amino acids. From germline, CDR1 is SEHNR and CDR2 FQNEAQ (reference sequence). CDR3 bases: TGTGCCAGCAGCTCTCAGGTCATGAACACTGAAGCTTTCTTT. Its protein product is CASSSQVMNTEAFF.

The chain uses TRBV7-9 and TRBJ2-5; TRBD1 aligns across 8 bases. Trimming took 3 bases from V and 5 from J; bases not matched to a gene: 8. The CDR3 is made up of 15 amino acids. Germline V gives CDR1 SEHNR, CDR2 FQNEAQ (reference sequence). In DNA, the CDR3 is TGTGCCAGCAGCTTGGGGACAGGCTCGGGTGAGACCCAGTACTTC. Protein: CASSLGTGSGETQYF.

The chain combines TRBV5-6 with TRBJ1-4, with D unresolved. The CDR3 covers 14 residues. Germline loops: CDR1 SGHDT, CDR2 YYEEEE. V lost 4 bases and J 7 bases, leaving 14 bases between the germline ends. CDR3: CASSQSTWLEKLFF. The CDR3, as DNA: TGTGCCAGCAGCCAGTCAACGTGGCTTGAAAAACTGTTTTTT.

The rearrangement links TRBV10-3 to TRBJ2-6; tentatively, D is TRBD2 (5 bases). V was pared by 10 bases and J by 0 bases, with 16 bases between. CDR1 ENHRY and CDR2 SYGVKD come from the germline V gene. The CDR3 loop spans 16 amino acids. CDR3 protein: CATTGRRASGANVLTF. The CDR3 DNA reads TGTGCCACCACGGGGAGACGCGCCTCTGGGGCCAACGTCCTGACTTTC.

In this sample, this clone turned up a few times. The chain recombines TRBV19 with TRBJ1-2; a possible D gene is TRBD1 (5 bases). The CDR3 consists of 13 residues. The ends were cut back, 1 base at V and 6 bases at J, with 9 bases in the middle. CDR1 is LNHDA, CDR2 SQIVND, per germline (reference sequence). The CDR3 nucleotides are TGTGCCAGTAGTATAGGACAGTACCATGGCTACACCTTC. This translates into CASSIGQYHGYTF. Based on the CDR3 plus reference TRBV19 and TRBJ1-2, the full variable domain is DGGITQSPKYLFRKEGQNVTLSCEQNLNHDAMYWYRQDPGQGLRLIYYSQIVNDFQKGDIAEGYSVSREKKESFPLTVTSAQKNPTAFYLCASSIGQYHGYTFGSGTRLTVV.

This chain joins TRBV25-1 and TRBJ1-3; no clear D. This CDR3 is 13 amino acids long. Trimming took 7 bases from V and 0 from J, leaving 7 bases between them. Germline CDR1 and CDR2: MGHDK and SYGVNS. The CDR3 region is CASIADSGNTIYF. CDR3 DNA sequence: TGTGCCAGCATCGCCGACTCTGGAAACACCATATATTTT.

The V gene is TRBV7-2, the J gene TRBJ1-2; 9 bases are shared with TRBD1. The germline V gene encodes CDR1 SGHTA and CDR2 FQGNSA. This CDR3 contains 15 residues. J lost 3 bases, V lost 5 bases, and 7 bases had no gene match. The CDR3 bases are TGTGCCAGCAGCCCCGGGACAGGGCTGTACTATGGCTACACCTTC. Encoded protein: CASSPGTGLYYGYTF.

This rearrangement joins TRBV28 to TRBJ1-2, with 8 bases identical to TRBD1. The CDR3 is 15 amino acids. V gave up 6 bases and J gave up 2 bases; unmatched junction bases: 8. CDR1 is MDHEN and CDR2 is SYDVKM in the germline V gene. The CDR3 DNA sequence: TGTGCCAGCAGAGGGGTCAGGGGGCCCAACTATGGCTACACCTTC. Translated: CASRGVRGPNYGYTF.